This T cell receptor (beta chain) was sequenced in a study of T cell changes during pregnancy in multiple sclerosis. Clones were read by immunoSEQ multiplex PCR, and TCRdb kept only the in-frame ones, dropping some. The sample consists of 95,000 to 100,000 clones, around 90% of them appearing once. CDR3 length equals 16 residues. V shed 1 base and J 5 bases; nucleotides not matched to a gene: 8. The germline CDR1 and CDR2 sequences are LNHNV and YYDKDF (reference sequence). The rearrangement links TRBV15 to TRBJ2-1; 7 nucleotides align to TRBD1. The sample consisted of peripheral blood, taken in the second trimester of pregnancy. The clonotype comes from a female donor with multiple sclerosis, enrolled in a pregnancy study. CDR3 residues: CATSRGYRGTNNEQFF. The DNA for the CDR3 is TGTGCCACCAGCAGAGGCTACAGGGGAACCAACAATGAGCAGTTCTTC.